The T cell receptor beta chain under discussion was sequenced for a study of blood T cell repertoires in COVID-19. Overall study context: The United States, Italy and Spain provided the acute and convalescent COVID-19 samples. Nucleic acid was either cDNA or gDNA, and it came from T cells, B-cell-depleted T cells, or PBMCs.

The CDR3 totals 13 residues. V dropped 4 bases and J dropped 5 bases, with 9 bases sitting between them. CDR1 and CDR2 from the germline V gene are LNHNV and YYDKDF (reference sequence). As handled by the study authors: The assay estimated nucleated cells by amplifying reference gene primers. Measured with immunoSEQ multiplex PCR; TCRdb has only the in-frame clones, and not every one. The DNA gave D and trimming, while V, J and clone size come from that table. This sample has some 140,000 clones; 79% occur once, and the top ten carry roughly 3.6%. The V and J genes are TRBV15 and TRBJ1-5; TRBD1 might be the D (5 bases). Input material: peripheral blood. This clonotype was obtained from a man aged 55 to 69 with acute or convalescent COVID-19. The CDR3 loop reads CATSKDKDQPQHF. In DNA, the CDR3 is TGTGCCACCAGCAAGGACAAGGATCAGCCCCAGCATTTT.